The 11 T cell receptor beta chains presented below share a single source sample, sequenced in a study of blood T cells in healthy people across ages. Alongside a J-beta primer mix, a sample-barcoded 5' primer served in a second PCR lasting about 7 to 12 cycles. TCRdb redid the calling of the 5' RACE reads with MiXCR, one entry per CDR3 protein. The table shows around 280,000 distinct CDR3 sequences, with 25% to 30% occurring only once. What was sequenced was blood. Source of these receptors: a woman in her 70s in good health.

On this clonotype itself: A junction boundary mismatches the germline segment, possibly from a read error. The genes are TRBV7-7 and TRBJ2-7, with 7 bases that match TRBD2. CDR1 and CDR2 from the germline V gene are SSHAT and FNYEAQ (reference sequence). The CDR3 totals 14 residues. CDR3 coding DNA: TGTGCTAGCAGCTTCGGCGGGAGCGGGTACGAACAGTACTTC. Translating it yields CASSFGGSGYEQYF.

A word on this clonotype: Just one base apart from a much larger clone, this may be a read error. The J gene is TRBJ1-6, the V gene TRBV20-1; 7 bases line up with TRBD1. CDR3 length: 15 residues. Looked up from germline, CDR1 is DFQATT and CDR2 is SNEGSKA (reference sequence). The CDR3 loop is CSPRDKGQRNSPLHF. The CDR3 DNA sequence: TGCAGTCCTAGAGATAAGGGACAGCGTAATTCACCCCTCCACTTT.

The chain is built from TRBV3-1 and TRBJ2-7, with 7 bases matching TRBD2. CDR3 length equals 15 residues. Per germline, CDR1 LGHDT and CDR2 YNNKEL (reference sequence). V lost 2 bases, J lost 0 bases, and 4 bases stayed unmatched. Here the CDR3 reads CASSQRWEGSYEQYF. As DNA, the CDR3 is TGTGCCAGCAGCCAACGTTGGGAGGGCTCCTACGAGCAGTACTTC.

CDR3 in amino acids: CASSQGRGGRNTEAFF. The CDR3 bases are TGCGCCAGCAGCCAAGGCCGGGGCGGGAGGAACACTGAAGCTTTCTTT. This chain connects TRBV4-3 to TRBJ1-1; tentatively, D is TRBD1 (5 bases). Germline V gives CDR1 LGHNA, CDR2 YSLEER. Trimming removed 1 base from V and 1 base from J, with 13 bases in between. CDR3 length: 16 amino acids.

This clonotype appeared once. The J gene is TRBJ2-7, the V gene TRBV12-3 or TRBV12-4, with D possibly matching TRBD1 (5 bases). The CDR3 length is 12 residues. The ends were cut back, 6 bases at V and 7 bases at J, with 13 bases in the middle. Written as DNA, the CDR3 is TGTGCCAGCAGCCAGGGTCCCTTGGAGCAGTACGTC. Translated: CASSQGPLEQYV.

This clonotype showed up many times. Its ends do not fully match the called genes, so a read error is possible. J is TRBJ2-1 and V is TRBV5-1; no reliable D call. Germline values: CDR1 SGHRS, CDR2 YFSETQ. The CDR3 totals 14 residues. For the CDR3, the DNA is TGTGCCAGCAGCTTAGCCTCCTCATACAATGAGCAGTTCTTC. Protein sequence: CASSLASSYNEQFF.

The sample holds a few counts of this clonotype. The chain employs TRBV6-1 and TRBJ1-3; D call uncertain. V lost 3 bases to trimming and J lost 0 bases, with 9 bases between them. The CDR3 totals 15 residues. CDR1 is MNHNS, CDR2 SASEGT, per germline. The CDR3 here is CASSDGAFSGNTIYF. The CDR3 DNA follows: TGTGCCAGCAGTGACGGAGCCTTCTCTGGAAACACCATATATTTT.

This chain joins TRBV10-3 and TRBJ1-1, with D maybe TRBD1 (6 bases). There are 14 residues in the CDR3. Germline CDR1 reads ENHRY; CDR2 reads SYGVKD. The V end lost 4 bases, the J end lost 4 bases, and 13 bases lay between the germline ends. CDR3 amino acids: CAISATGKATEAFF. The DNA for the CDR3 is TGTGCCATCAGTGCTACAGGGAAAGCCACTGAAGCTTTCTTT.

The chain is built from TRBV6-1 and TRBJ1-4; D possibly corresponds to TRBD1 (6 bases). From germline, CDR1 is MNHNS and CDR2 SASEGT. This CDR3 has 15 amino acids. V was pared by 6 bases and J by 5 bases, with 16 bases between. CDR3 DNA sequence: TGTGCCAGCAGCGCAGGCAGGGGACCAAATGAAAAACTGTTTTTT. Protein product: CASSAGRGPNEKLFF.

This clonotype was counted only a few times. The CDR3 DNA sequence: TGTGCCAGCAGCTGGGATGTTACCGTAGCTTTCTTT. Its translation is CASSWDVTVAFF. The V call is TRBV10-3, the J call TRBJ1-1; D is unclear. CDR3 size: 12 residues. Trimming pared 10 bases from V and 10 bases from J, leaving 19 bases between. CDR1 and CDR2 (germline): ENHRY, SYGVKD.

In its sample, this clonotype was seen a few times. V and J are TRBV7-9 and TRBJ2-3, with 9 bases fitting TRBD2. The CDR3 length is 16 residues. V shed 1 base, J shed 2 bases, and the junction held 4 bases outside the gene matches. Germline-derived CDR1 and CDR2 are SEHNR and FQNEAQ (reference sequence). CDR3 sequence (DNA): TGTGCCAGCAGCTTAGATAGCGGGAGAGACACAGATACGCAGTATTTT. It codes for CASSLDSGRDTDTQYF.